The present T cell receptor beta chain was sequenced within a study of OX40 agonist ivuxolimab in advanced cancers. The CDR3 is 15 amino acids. The germline V gene has CDR1 SGHRS and CDR2 YFSETQ. Trimming took 4 bases from V and 4 from J, leaving 16 bases between them. Data came from immunoSEQ multiplex PCR; TCRdb stores just in-frame clones and leaves some out. The top ten hold roughly 1% of the sample, which has tens of thousands of clones, roughly 90% seen once. The clonotype was recovered from an adult with an advanced solid tumor such as melanoma, head and neck, liver or kidney cancer. The gene calls are TRBV5-1 and TRBJ2-3, with D possibly TRBD1 on 6 matching bases. Sequencing was performed on CD4+ or CD8+ T cells sorted from blood, taken in a trial of the OX40 agonist ivuxolimab. For the CDR3, the DNA is TGCGCCAGCAGCGCCACGGGACACTCAGCAGATACGCAGTATTTT. Protein product: CASSATGHSADTQYF. Filled out from reference TRBV5-1 and TRBJ2-3, the complete variable domain reads KAGVTQTPRYLIKTRGQQVTLSCSPISGHRSVSWYQQTPGQGLQFLFEYFSETQRNKGNFPGRFSGRQFSNSRSEMNVSTLELGDSALYLCASSATGHSADTQYFGPGTRLTVL.